The entry below describes one T cell receptor (beta chain). This entry comes from a study of blood T cell repertoires in COVID-19. Turning to the study itself: The study drew acute and convalescent COVID-19 samples from the United States, Italy and Spain. From T cells, B-cell-depleted T cells, or PBMCs came the material, which was cDNA or gDNA.

Original methodology: It was from reference gene primer amplification that nucleated cell counts were estimated. Using immunoSEQ multiplex PCR, the repertoire was profiled, and TCRdb retains in-frame clones only, with some absent. D and trimming were read from the DNA, whereas the V and J calls and clone size are those reported in that table. Of roughly 34,000 clones in the sample, approximately 87% were seen once. Trimming stripped 6 bases from V and 3 bases from J, with 12 bases between. Germline V lookup: CDR1 KGHSH, CDR2 LQKENI. The CDR3 is made up of 14 amino acids. Material for sequencing was peripheral blood. J is TRBJ1-5 and V is TRBV18, with D unclear. This TCR was sampled from an older man with active COVID-19. The CDR3: CASSQAGFNQPQHF. In DNA, the CDR3 is TGTGCCAGCTCTCAAGCGGGGTTCAATCAGCCCCAGCATTTT.